Presented here are 19 T cell receptor beta chains from one specimen sequenced in a study of OX40 agonist ivuxolimab in advanced cancers. Repertoires were generated with immunoSEQ multiplex PCR, while TCRdb's copy carries only in-frame clones and drops some. Among around 72,000 clones, 86% were seen once, and the ten largest hold roughly 8.2%. This material consisted of CD4+ or CD8+ T cells sorted from blood, taken in a trial of the OX40 agonist ivuxolimab. These receptors all come from an adult with an advanced solid tumor such as melanoma, head and neck, liver or kidney cancer.

The rearrangement uses TRBV7-9 and TRBJ1-5; 8 nucleotides align to TRBD1. Germline V lookup: CDR1 SEHNR, CDR2 FQNEAQ (reference sequence). CDR3 length: 15 residues. The V and J ends lost 5 bases and 9 bases, in that order; junction bases with no gene match: 12. CDR3 loop: CASSPATGGASPQHF. In DNA, the CDR3 is TGTGCCAGCAGCCCAGCTACAGGGGGTGCGTCGCCCCAGCATTTT.

The chain joins TRBV2 to TRBJ1-2, with D possibly being TRBD1 (5 bases). Germline-derived CDR1 and CDR2 are SNHLY and FYNNEI. CDR3 length equals 13 residues. Trimming left V 6 bases short and J 7 bases short, with 15 bases between. In nucleotides, the CDR3 is TGTGCCAGCAGAGACCTGGAGAGGGGTGGCTACACCTTC. Protein sequence: CASRDLERGGYTF.

This chain uses TRBV19 with TRBJ1-1, with no clear D. CDR3 size: 16 residues. The germline gives CDR1 LNHDA, CDR2 SQIVND (reference sequence). Deletions cut 1 base from V and 1 base from J, with 13 bases between. DNA of the CDR3: TGTGCCAGTAGTATAGTCATCACAGCGGGGAACACTGAAGCTTTCTTT. This sequence encodes CASSIVITAGNTEAFF.

The rearrangement links TRBV9 to TRBJ2-5; no reliable D call. V was trimmed by 2 bases and J by 5 bases, leaving 10 bases between them. In germline, CDR1 is SGDLS, CDR2 YYNGEE. This CDR3 region has 13 residues. CDR3 in DNA: TGTGCCAGCAGCGTCCTACAAGGGGAGACCCAGTACTTC. It encodes CASSVLQGETQYF.

V gene TRBV27 combines with J gene TRBJ2-7, with unresolved D. The V gene's germline CDR1 is MNHEY and CDR2 SMNVEV (reference sequence). Between the trimmed V and J ends, which lost 0 bases and 5 bases, there was a span of 8 bases. The length of the CDR3 is 13 residues. The CDR3 loop reads CASSLSRRNEQYF. CDR3 DNA: TGTGCCAGCAGTTTATCGAGAAGGAACGAGCAGTACTTC.

The chain employs TRBV11-2 and TRBJ1-6; D is unclear. Germline CDR1 is SGHAT and CDR2 is FQNNGV. V was cut by 1 base and J by 9 bases, with 19 bases left in between. The CDR3 is made up of 17 amino acids. CDR3 in DNA: TGTGCCAGCAGCTTAGGCCCTGAAAGGGCGCGCTTTTCACCCCTCCACTTT. Protein product: CASSLGPERARFSPLHF.

The chain has TRBV4-1 and TRBJ1-1; D not resolved. V was shortened by 0 bases and J by 0 bases, with 5 bases between the two germline ends. The CDR3 extends over 14 amino acids. CDR1 is MGHRA and CDR2 is YSYEKL in the germline V gene. The CDR3 coding sequence is TGCGCCAGCAGCCAAGACAGGTTGAACACTGAAGCTTTCTTT. This codes for CASSQDRLNTEAFF.

This chain joins TRBV7-3 and TRBJ2-1; TRBD1 is a possible D gene (6 bases). Germline V gene lookup returns CDR1 SGHTA and CDR2 FQGTGA. The CDR3 has 13 residues. V shed 4 bases and J shed 7 bases, with 11 bases lying between them. Here the CDR3 reads CASSSQGWNEQFF. Here the CDR3 DNA reads TGTGCCAGCAGCTCTCAGGGGTGGAATGAGCAGTTCTTC. The full variable domain, completed using reference TRBV7-3 and TRBJ2-1, is GAGVSQTPSNKVTEKGKYVELRCDPISGHTALYWYRQSLGQGPEFLIYFQGTGAADDSGLPNDRFFAVRPEGSVSTLKIQRTERGDSAVYLCASSSQGWNEQFFGPGTRLTVL.

The chain has TRBV6-6 and TRBJ1-5; 7 bases are a match to TRBD1. In germline, CDR1 is MNHNY, CDR2 SVGAGI (reference sequence). V trimming: 7 bases; J trimming: 6 bases; junction bases outside the gene matches: 9. The CDR3 contains 14 residues. CDR3 amino acids: CASKRDRDAQPQHF. The CDR3, as DNA: TGTGCCAGCAAAAGAGACAGGGATGCTCAGCCCCAGCATTTT.

The chain links TRBV21-1 to TRBJ2-3; the D call of TRBD2 is as the table states it, not checked on the DNA. TRBV21-1 is given as a pseudogene. The CDR3 runs 14 residues. The CDR3 bases are TGTGCCAGCAGCGGCCGGGGGGACACAGATACGCAGTATTTT. Amino acid sequence: CASSGRGDTDTQYF.

This clone was recorded once. The genes are TRBV7-2 and TRBJ2-2, with TRBD1 as a possible D gene (6 bases). Trimming took 5 bases from V and 6 from J, leaving 13 bases between them. This CDR3 has 14 amino acids. The germline V gene has CDR1 SGHTA and CDR2 FQGNSA. CDR3 in DNA: TGTGCCAGCAGCCTAGACAGGTCGGCCGGGGAGCTGTTTTTT. It is translated as CASSLDRSAGELFF.

The chain is built from TRBV11-2 and TRBJ1-3, with a possible D match to TRBD1 (5 bases). Trimming shortened V by 5 bases and J by 3 bases, and 17 bases separated the two germline ends. The CDR3 totals 16 residues. Germline loops: CDR1 SGHAT, CDR2 FQNNGV. The CDR3 region is CASSLPKGLGGNTIYF. Written as DNA, the CDR3 is TGTGCCAGCAGCCTCCCGAAGGGACTGGGTGGAAACACCATATATTTT. The full variable domain, in which reference TRBV11-2 and TRBJ1-3 provide the parts outside the CDR3, is EAGVAQSPRYKIIEKRQSVAFWCNPISGHATLYWYQQILGQGPKLLIQFQNNGVVDDSQLPKDRFSAERLKGVDSTLKIQPAKLEDSAVYLCASSLPKGLGGNTIYFGEGSWLTVV.

The rearrangement uses TRBV6-1 and TRBJ1-1; D is uncertain. Germline loops: CDR1 MNHNS, CDR2 SASEGT. The ends were cut back, 0 bases at V and 3 bases at J, with 23 bases in the middle. The CDR3 sequence is 19 residues long. The CDR3, as DNA: TGTGCCAGCAGTGAAGCGGGGATTCTCGGGCGGCCGTACGACACTGAAGCTTTCTTT. As protein: CASSEAGILGRPYDTEAFF.

In its sample, this clone was seen once. This sequence joins TRBV30 and TRBJ1-1; D is undetermined. Trimming removed 4 bases from V and 4 bases from J, with 16 bases in between. The CDR3 consists of 14 residues. The germline gives CDR1 GTSNPN, CDR2 SVGIG (reference sequence). The chain's CDR3 is CAWKRTLEGTEAFF. The DNA for the CDR3 is TGTGCCTGGAAAAGGACCCTGGAGGGCACTGAAGCTTTCTTT. The full variable domain, rest sourced from reference TRBV30 and TRBJ1-1, is SQTIHQWPATLVQPVGSPLSLECTVEGTSNPNLYWYRQAAGRGLQLLFYSVGIGQISSEVPQNLSASRPQDRQFILSSKKLLLSDSGFYLCAWKRTLEGTEAFFGQGTRLTVV.

The V gene is TRBV25-1, the J gene TRBJ2-3; 9 bases align to TRBD1. Germline CDR1 and CDR2: MGHDK and SYGVNS. This CDR3 is 16 amino acids long. V lost 1 base, J lost 4 bases, and 6 bases stayed unmatched. The CDR3 is CASSEFGGTGPDTQYF. The CDR3 DNA sequence: TGTGCCAGCAGTGAATTTGGCGGGACAGGGCCAGATACGCAGTATTTT.

As regards this clone: The junction departs from the called germline gene at one end, perhaps through a read error. The chain uses TRBV28 and TRBJ2-7; D might be TRBD1 (6 bases). This CDR3 comprises 12 residues. Germline CDR1 MDHEN, CDR2 SYDVKM. As DNA, the CDR3 is TGTGCCAGCGGCCATGGGACGGGACACTCCATATTC. This translates into CASGHGTGHSIF.

The V gene is TRBV7-6, the J gene TRBJ1-6; tentative D call: TRBD1 (6 bases). Germline loops: CDR1 SGHVS, CDR2 FNYEAQ. Trimming shortened V by 4 bases and J by 9 bases, and 13 bases separated the two germline ends. CDR3 length: 14 amino acids. Here the CDR3 DNA reads TGTGCCAGCAGCTCGGCCAGGGGCCTTTCACCCCTCCACTTT. The encoded protein is CASSSARGLSPLHF.

The CDR3 region is CASSPTGGLGETQYF. As DNA, the CDR3 is TGTGCCAGTAGTCCGACAGGAGGACTTGGAGAGACCCAGTACTTC. The V gene is TRBV19, the J gene TRBJ2-5; D perhaps matches TRBD1 (6 bases). The CDR3 is made up of 15 amino acids. Trimming left V 5 bases short and J 4 bases short, with 17 bases between. Looked up from germline, CDR1 is LNHDA and CDR2 is SQIVND (reference sequence).

The chain employs TRBV29-1 and TRBJ2-2; D not resolved. V lost 6 bases, J lost 0 bases, and 11 bases lay in between. The CDR3 runs to 14 residues. Germline V gene sequence: CDR1 SQVTM, CDR2 ANQGSEA. The CDR3 loop is CSVIQNSNTGELFF. CDR3 bases: TGCAGCGTCATCCAAAACTCGAACACCGGGGAGCTGTTTTTT.